These T cell receptor beta chains were read from a single sample in a study of blood T cell repertoires in COVID-19. Generated by immunoSEQ multiplex PCR, the TCRdb table keeps only in-frame clones and is missing some. Of under 150,000 clones listed, roughly 86% are singletons. Specimen: peripheral blood. These receptor sequences come from a human donor in a cohort sampled during active COVID-19. CDR3s include the opening cysteine and the closing phenylalanine or tryptophan.

CASSSVPNYGYTF | TRBV5-8
CASSLSGGFSGTGELFF | TRBV27
CAFGLDSEETQYF | TRBV30
CAWSKRGQGSGLGTEAFF | TRBV30
CASSSLAGGGNEQFF | TRBV4-1
CASSVVAGHEQFF | TRBV9
CASSIRKANTGELFF | TRBV19
CASSYQGRGNYGYTF | TRBV6-2/TRBV6-3
CASSVEPGSSGNTIYF | TRBV19
CASSHSIPGQGVTTNEKLFF | TRBV6-6
CASSPGTGDYEQYF | TRBV18
CASSYSGARYEQYF | TRBV6-2/TRBV6-3
CASSRSPDNQPQHF | TRBV6-5